A single sample is the source of the 13 T cell receptor beta chains below, sequenced in a study of blood T cell repertoires in COVID-19. Assay: immunoSEQ multiplex PCR; the TCRdb copy retains only in-frame clones and omits some. The sample carries around 130,000 clones, about four fifths recorded once. Specimen: peripheral blood. These receptor sequences come from a man aged 35-49 years with active or convalescent COVID-19.

The gene calls are TRBV5-4 and TRBJ2-3, with 8 bases that match TRBD2. V was pared by 4 bases and J by 5 bases, with 9 bases of the junction left unmatched. CDR3 length: 15 amino acids. In germline, CDR1 is SGHNT, CDR2 YYREEE (reference sequence). The CDR3 DNA reads TGTGCCAGCAGCCTTCGGGGGGGCCTCCTAGATACGCAGTATTTT. Translating it yields CASSLRGGLLDTQYF. Together with reference TRBV5-4 and TRBJ2-3, the CDR3 gives the full variable domain: ETGVTQSPTHLIKTRGQQVTLRCSSQSGHNTVSWYQQALGQGPQFIFQYYREEENGRGNFPPRFSGLQFPNYSSELNVNALELDDSALYLCASSLRGGLLDTQYFGPGTRLTVL.

J is TRBJ2-3 and V is TRBV7-9; no reliable D call. V was cut by 6 bases and J by 0 bases, with 7 bases left in between. From germline, CDR1 is SEHNR and CDR2 FQNEAQ (reference sequence). The CDR3 runs 13 residues. Written as DNA, the CDR3 is TGTGCCAGCAGACCAGGAAGCACAGATACGCAGTATTTT. Its protein product is CASRPGSTDTQYF.

The chain links TRBV2 to TRBJ1-2, with 9 bases lining up with TRBD1. Trimming took 4 bases from V and 4 from J; bases not matched to a gene: 4. CDR1 SNHLY and CDR2 FYNNEI come from the germline V gene. The CDR3 is made up of 14 amino acids. This CDR3 reads CASSGQGDSYGYTF. The CDR3 DNA reads as TGTGCCAGCAGTGGACAGGGGGACAGCTATGGCTACACCTTC.

V gene TRBV5-1 combines with J gene TRBJ2-2, with a possible D match to TRBD2 (7 bases). Germline CDR1 reads SGHRS; CDR2 reads YFSETQ. This CDR3 has 16 residues. Trimming took 4 bases from V and 3 from J, leaving 16 bases between them. CDR3 sequence reads: CASSKAGAYDTGELFF. As DNA, the CDR3 is TGCGCCAGCAGCAAGGCGGGGGCGTACGACACCGGGGAGCTGTTTTTT.

The gene calls are TRBV2 and TRBJ2-7; tentatively, D is TRBD2 (6 bases). Per germline, CDR1 SNHLY and CDR2 FYNNEI. The CDR3 has 12 amino acids. Deletions cut 7 bases from V and 2 bases from J, with 9 bases between. The CDR3 is CASTGETYEQYF. The DNA of the CDR3 is TGTGCCAGCACGGGAGAAACCTACGAGCAGTACTTC.

V usage is TRBV2 and J usage is TRBJ1-4; 7 nucleotides align to TRBD1. The CDR3 is 15 amino acids. CDR1 and CDR2 from the germline V gene are SNHLY and FYNNEI. The V segment lost 4 bases and the J segment 0 bases; nucleotides outside the gene matches: 2. The CDR3 DNA is TGTGCCAGCAGTGGCGGGACAGCAACTAATGAAAAACTGTTTTTT. Protein: CASSGGTATNEKLFF.

This chain uses TRBV6-6 with TRBJ1-6; TRBD1 aligns across 9 bases. This CDR3 is built from 14 residues. Per germline, CDR1 MNHNY and CDR2 SVGAGI (reference sequence). Trimming took 4 bases from V and 11 from J; bases not matched to a gene: 6. The CDR3 loop is CASSSRGQGTPLHF. The CDR3 region has the DNA TGTGCCAGCAGTTCCCGGGGACAGGGAACACCCCTCCACTTT.

V usage is TRBV2 and J usage is TRBJ2-1, with D maybe TRBD2 (6 bases). Per germline, CDR1 SNHLY and CDR2 FYNNEI. This CDR3 region has 10 residues. The ends were cut back, 8 bases at V and 12 bases at J, with 11 bases in the middle. The CDR3 loop reads CASWDSRQFF. The CDR3 DNA follows: TGTGCCAGCTGGGACTCAAGGCAGTTCTTC.

This chain uses TRBV7-6 with TRBJ2-1; a possible D gene is TRBD1 (6 bases). CDR3 size: 15 residues. With 1 base removed from V and 3 bases from J, the gap between germline ends came to 10 bases. In germline, CDR1 is SGHVS, CDR2 FNYEAQ. The CDR3 DNA is TGTGCCAGCAGCTTAGGACCGACAGGCTACAATGAGCAGTTCTTC. Protein: CASSLGPTGYNEQFF.

This chain connects TRBV18 to TRBJ1-6; 7 positions agree with TRBD1. Per the germline V gene, CDR1 is KGHSH and CDR2 is LQKENI. The CDR3 has 17 residues. The V segment lost 4 bases and the J segment 6 bases; nucleotides outside the gene matches: 12. CDR3 nucleotides: TGTGCCAGCTCACGACTCGACGCCGGGACAGTTAATTCACCCCTCCACTTT. It specifies CASSRLDAGTVNSPLHF.

The DNA of the CDR3 is TGTGCCAGTAGTGGCCGGGGGGGCATCACCTACAATGAGCAGTTCTTC. Its translation: CASSGRGGITYNEQFF. The chain recombines TRBV19 with TRBJ2-1; the match to TRBD2 covers 8 bases. In germline, CDR1 is LNHDA, CDR2 SQIVND (reference sequence). V shed 5 bases, J shed 2 bases, and the junction held 8 bases outside the gene matches. CDR3 length equals 16 residues.

This chain joins TRBV6-6 and TRBJ1-5, with TRBD1 as a possible D gene (5 bases). The germline gives CDR1 MNHNY, CDR2 SVGAGI (reference sequence). Trimming left V 6 bases short and J 4 bases short, with 16 bases between. The CDR3 loop spans 15 amino acids. CDR3 loop: CASSVERGGNQPQHF. CDR3 DNA sequence: TGTGCCAGCAGCGTCGAGCGGGGCGGAAATCAGCCCCAGCATTTT.

This clone was picked up many times. The chain has TRBV5-6 and TRBJ2-1; D possibly corresponds to TRBD2 (5 bases). V shed 4 bases and J shed 9 bases, with 17 bases lying between them. CDR3 length: 14 residues. Germline CDR1 and CDR2: SGHDT and YYEEEE. The CDR3 DNA follows: TGTGCCAGCAGCCTCCGGGGATTTAGAGGTGAGCAGTTCTTC. Amino acid sequence: CASSLRGFRGEQFF.